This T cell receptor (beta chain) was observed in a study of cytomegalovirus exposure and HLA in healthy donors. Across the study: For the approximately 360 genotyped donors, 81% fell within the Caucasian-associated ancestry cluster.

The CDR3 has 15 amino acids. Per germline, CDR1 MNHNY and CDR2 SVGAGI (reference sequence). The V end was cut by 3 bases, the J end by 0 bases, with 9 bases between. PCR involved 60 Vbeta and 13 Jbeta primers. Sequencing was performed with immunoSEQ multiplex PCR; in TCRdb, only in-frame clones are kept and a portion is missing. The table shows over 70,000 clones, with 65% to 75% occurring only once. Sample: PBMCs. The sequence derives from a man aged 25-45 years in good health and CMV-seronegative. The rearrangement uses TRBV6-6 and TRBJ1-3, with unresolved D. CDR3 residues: CASSYLTASGNTIYF. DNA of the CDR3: TGTGCCAGCAGTTATCTCACAGCCTCTGGAAACACCATATATTTT.